What follows is one T cell receptor beta chain and its context. The entry originates in a study of blood T cells in healthy people across ages. The CDR3 contains 14 residues. CDR1 SGHTA and CDR2 FQGTGA come from the germline V gene. V was clipped by 4 bases and J by 3 bases, with 12 bases between them. Combining a sample-barcoded 5' primer with a J-beta primer mix, a second PCR ran for roughly 6 to 12 cycles. Each cDNA molecule, via a template-switch adaptor with 12 random nucleotides, was tagged. From the 5' RACE reads, TCRdb called clonotypes with MiXCR, one entry per CDR3 protein. Altogether around 1,900,000 distinct CDR3 sequences are present, about 39% being singletons, with the ten largest covering roughly 23%.

The TCR was taken from a human donor in good health. The sequenced sample was blood. The V and J genes are TRBV7-3 and TRBJ2-5, with D possibly being TRBD2 (5 bases). The CDR3 DNA reads as TGTGCCAGCAGCTCCAGGAGGCAAAAAGAGACCCAGTACTTC. It is translated as CASSSRRQKETQYF.